Presented here are 32 T cell receptor beta chains from one specimen sequenced in a study of identical twins. TCRdb recomputed calls from the 5' RACE reads with MiXCR, one row per CDR3 protein. The table has about 530,000 distinct CDR3 sequences, approximately 14% seen once. These same records also appear under a second study, on yellow fever vaccine responses in identical twins.

Sequencing was carried out using CD4+ T cells sorted from blood. These receptors originate from a young woman in good health.

This rearrangement joins TRBV7-8 to TRBJ2-5; 8 nucleotides agree with TRBD2. V shed 5 bases and J 5 bases; nucleotides not matched to a gene: 10. The length of the CDR3 is 15 residues. Per the germline V gene, CDR1 is SGHVS and CDR2 is FQNEAQ. CDR3 sequence: CASSPISRGGETQYF. CDR3 coding DNA: TGTGCCAGCAGCCCCATTTCCCGGGGGGGGGAGACCCAGTACTTC.

This clonotype was found a few times. The CDR3 reads CASNQGGVKFGTDTQYF. The CDR3 DNA reads TGTGCCAGCAACCAGGGGGGTGTGAAATTTGGCACAGATACGCAGTATTTT. The chain links TRBV6-2 or TRBV6-3 to TRBJ2-3; tentative D call: TRBD1 (7 bases). The V gene lost 7 bases and the J gene lost 1 base, with 21 bases spanning the gap. Germline lookup yields CDR1 MNHEY and CDR2 SVGEGT. CDR3 length: 17 residues.

This clonotype was seen a few times. The chain recombines TRBV2 with TRBJ2-5, with TRBD2 matching 8 bases. Per germline, CDR1 SNHLY and CDR2 FYNNEI. Trimming took 5 bases from V and 0 from J; bases not matched to a gene: 5. The CDR3 has 15 amino acids. The CDR3, as DNA: TGTGCCAGCAGTCCCGGGACTAGGTACCAAGAGACCCAGTACTTC. Translating it yields CASSPGTRYQETQYF.

Only a few counts were recorded for this clonotype. The junction does not match germline at one end; this may be a read error. The V call is TRBV7-9, the J call TRBJ2-5; D is unclear. CDR1 is SEHNR, CDR2 FQNEAQ, per germline (reference sequence). The CDR3 is 14 amino acids. CDR3 sequence reads: CASSLGGFQQTQYF. As DNA, the CDR3 is TGTGCCAGCAGCTTAGGTGGTTTCCAACAGACCCAGTACTTC.

The table lists this clonotype with a few counts. The rearrangement links TRBV12-3 or TRBV12-4 to TRBJ2-2, with D hard to call. V was shortened by 10 bases and J by 0 bases, with 12 bases between the two germline ends. This CDR3 is built from 14 residues. The CDR3 nucleotides read TGTGCCACAAACAGACTTACGAACACCGGGGAGCTGTTTTTT. It encodes CATNRLTNTGELFF.

The chain has TRBV12-3 or TRBV12-4 and TRBJ2-2; unclear D gene. Trimming took off 7 bases at V and 2 bases at J, with 11 bases between the two ends. The CDR3 loop spans 14 amino acids. This chain's CDR3 is CASKSSANTGELFF. CDR3 coding DNA: TGTGCCAGCAAAAGTTCTGCCAACACCGGGGAGCTGTTTTTT.

This clonotype appeared a few times. V usage is TRBV7-9 and J usage is TRBJ2-2, with 9 bases identical to TRBD1. V shed 5 bases and J 3 bases; nucleotides not matched to a gene: 7. CDR1 and CDR2 from the germline V gene are SEHNR and FQNEAQ (reference sequence). This CDR3 is 16 amino acids long. The CDR3 region has the DNA TGTGCCAGCAGCCCCAGACAGGGGGAGGACACCGGGGAGCTGTTTTTT. Its translation: CASSPRQGEDTGELFF.

The rearrangement uses TRBV12-3 or TRBV12-4 and TRBJ2-4; maybe TRBD2 (6 bases). CDR3 size: 17 residues. V dropped 5 bases and J dropped 2 bases, with 19 bases sitting between them. In DNA form, the CDR3 reads TGTGCCAGCAGTCCACCGGGGCGGGGTGGGCCCAAAAACATTCAGTACTTC. It translates to CASSPPGRGGPKNIQYF.

The rearrangement links TRBV2 to TRBJ2-3, with D unresolved. V was shortened by 6 bases and J by 6 bases, with 10 bases between the two germline ends. Germline CDR1 SNHLY, CDR2 FYNNEI. This CDR3 spans 12 amino acids. The CDR3 spells CASRPTVDTQYF. For the CDR3, the DNA is TGTGCCAGCAGGCCAACGGTGGATACGCAGTATTTT.

This clonotype was picked up a small number of times. The genes are TRBV4-2 and TRBJ2-7; D could derive from TRBD1 or TRBD2 (5 bases each). Trimming pared 5 bases from V and 1 base from J, leaving 18 bases between. CDR3 size: 16 residues. Germline CDR1 is LGHNA and CDR2 is YNFKEQ. For the CDR3, the DNA is TGTGCCAGCAGCGCCCGATACCGGGACGGTTCCTACGAGCAGTACTTC. Translating gives CASSARYRDGSYEQYF.

The V call is TRBV18, the J call TRBJ2-2; the D gene is possibly TRBD2 (6 bases). Deletions cut 5 bases from V and 4 bases from J, with 14 bases between. The germline V gene encodes CDR1 KGHSH and CDR2 LQKENI. The CDR3 contains 15 residues. For the CDR3, the DNA is TGTGCCAGCTCAGCCGGGACTCTACCCACCGGGGAGCTGTTTTTT. The encoded protein is CASSAGTLPTGELFF.

On this clonotype: This clone may be a read error of a much larger clone one base away. The V and J genes are TRBV28 and TRBJ2-3, with TRBD2 matching over 8 bases. The CDR3 is 14 residues long. The germline V gene encodes CDR1 MDHEN and CDR2 SYDVKM. Unmatched junction bases numbered 3, after V lost 5 bases and J lost 2 bases. In DNA, the CDR3 is TGTGCCAGCAGTCGAGCGGGGGTCACAGATACGCAGTATTTT. Its protein is CASSRAGVTDTQYF.

The table lists this clonotype with a few counts. The genes are TRBV28 and TRBJ2-2; TRBD1 matches at 9 bases. Germline lookup yields CDR1 MDHEN and CDR2 SYDVKM. J gave up 7 bases and V 11 bases, and 14 bases lay outside the gene matches. This CDR3 has 15 residues. The DNA of the CDR3 is TGTGCCTGCGGGGACAGGGCGATCTTCAGCGGGGAGCTGTTTTTT. Amino acids: CACGDRAIFSGELFF.

The rearrangement links TRBV6-5 to TRBJ2-5, with 13 bases aligning to TRBD2. Per the germline V gene, CDR1 is MNHEY and CDR2 is SVGAGI. The CDR3 length is 16 residues. J gave up 4 bases and V 2 bases, and 4 bases lay outside the gene matches. The CDR3 nucleotides read TGTGCCAGCAGTTACCGACTAGCGGGGGGCGGAGAGACCCAGTACTTC. Residues: CASSYRLAGGGETQYF.

At least ten counts were recorded for this clonotype. This rearrangement joins TRBV5-1 to TRBJ1-1; 9 bases are shared with TRBD1. Per the germline V gene, CDR1 is SGHRS and CDR2 is YFSETQ. The CDR3 runs 15 residues. V trimming: 4 bases; J trimming: 0 bases; junction bases outside the gene matches: 4. The CDR3 is CASSPGQGMNTEAFF. DNA for the CDR3: TGCGCCAGCAGCCCGGGACAGGGAATGAACACTGAAGCTTTCTTT.

J is TRBJ2-2 and V is TRBV24-1; 14 bases line up with TRBD2. Trimming removed 4 bases from V and 0 bases from J; junction bases left unmatched: 3. The V gene's germline CDR1 is KGHDR and CDR2 SFDVKD. This CDR3 has 18 amino acids. The CDR3: CATSERTSGRTNTGELFF. CDR3 nucleotide sequence: TGTGCCACCAGTGAAAGGACTAGCGGGAGGACGAACACCGGGGAGCTGTTTTTT.

In regard to this clonotype: Given the absence of the conserved phenylalanine or tryptophan at the CDR3 end, a read error is likely. The rearrangement uses TRBV18 and TRBJ2-5; D is unresolved. V lost 3 bases to trimming and J lost 0 bases, with 11 bases between them. The CDR3 is 15 residues long. Looked up from germline, CDR1 is KGHSH and CDR2 is LQKENI. The chain's CDR3 is CASSPLQQNQETQYL. CDR3 DNA: TGTGCCAGCTCACCGTTACAGCAAAACCAAGAGACCCAGTACTTA.

The gene calls are TRBV6-1 and TRBJ2-7; perhaps D is TRBD1 or TRBD2 (5 bases each). V shed 1 base and J shed 2 bases, with 9 bases lying between them. The CDR3 runs to 14 residues. Germline CDR1 MNHNS, CDR2 SASEGT. The DNA for the CDR3 is TGTGCCAGCAGTGAAGAGTGGGACGCCTACGAGCAGTACGTC. This translates into CASSEEWDAYEQYV.

In its sample, this clonotype was seen a few times. The rearrangement uses TRBV29-1 and TRBJ2-2, with 12 bases identical to TRBD1. Germline loops: CDR1 SQVTM, CDR2 ANQGSEA. This CDR3 has 16 residues. V was clipped by 5 bases and J by 7 bases; unmatched bases: 11. DNA of the CDR3: TGCAGCGTTAACTTCCGGGACAGGGGGCGAGTCGGGGAGCTGTTTTTT. This codes for CSVNFRDRGRVGELFF.

This clonotype was recorded at least ten times. The J gene is TRBJ2-3, the V gene TRBV10-3; TRBD2 is a possible D gene (6 bases). This CDR3 comprises 14 residues. V was clipped by 5 bases and J by 3 bases, with 12 bases between them. CDR1 ENHRY and CDR2 SYGVKD come from the germline V gene. CDR3: CAISTGLRTDTQYF. The CDR3 region has the DNA TGTGCCATCAGTACGGGACTGAGGACAGATACGCAGTATTTT.

The chain uses TRBV7-6 and TRBJ2-1; no definite D call. Per the germline V gene, CDR1 is SGHVS and CDR2 is FNYEAQ. V gave up 4 bases and J gave up 0 bases, with 16 bases separating them. The CDR3 is 17 amino acids. The CDR3: CASSSPPFQSSYNEQFF. DNA of the CDR3: TGTGCCAGCAGCTCCCCGCCTTTTCAGAGCTCCTACAATGAGCAGTTCTTC.

This clonotype appeared a few times. The chain links TRBV4-1 to TRBJ1-2, with 7 nucleotides matching TRBD1. After removal of 4 bases from V and 6 bases from J, the junction contained 11 bases not matched to a gene. CDR3 length: 15 residues. The germline gives CDR1 MGHRA, CDR2 YSYEKL. The CDR3 region is CASSPTGLKGNGYTF. As DNA, the CDR3 is TGCGCCAGCAGCCCGACAGGGCTTAAGGGTAATGGCTACACCTTC.

The V and J genes are TRBV7-2 and TRBJ2-7; D is unclear. Germline-derived CDR1 and CDR2 are SGHTA and FQGNSA. The V gene lost 2 bases and the J gene lost 0 bases, with 8 bases spanning the gap. The CDR3 has 14 amino acids. DNA of the CDR3: TGTGCCAGCAGCTTAACAGCGACCTCCTACGAGCAGTACTTC. Its protein is CASSLTATSYEQYF.

This clonotype appeared a few times. The chain joins TRBV12-3 or TRBV12-4 to TRBJ1-1; D is undetermined. Trimming cost V 3 bases and J 2 bases, with 10 bases left between them. The CDR3 is made up of 14 amino acids. The CDR3: CASSFWGSNTEAFF. In DNA, the CDR3 is TGTGCCAGCAGTTTTTGGGGTTCCAACACTGAAGCTTTCTTT.

This clonotype has only a few counts. The V gene is TRBV7-9, the J gene TRBJ1-1, with D possibly matching TRBD1 (5 bases). CDR3 size: 14 residues. V was pared by 7 bases and J by 4 bases, with 16 bases between. Per the germline V gene, CDR1 is SEHNR and CDR2 is FQNEAQ (reference sequence). CDR3 region: CASTWGEIGTEAFF. CDR3 nucleotides: TGTGCCAGCACCTGGGGGGAGATAGGCACTGAAGCTTTCTTT.

V and J are TRBV6-5 and TRBJ2-1; 7 bases map to TRBD1. CDR1 MNHEY and CDR2 SVGAGI come from the germline V gene. This CDR3 comprises 16 residues. V trimming: 5 bases; J trimming: 0 bases; junction bases outside the gene matches: 7. The CDR3 nucleotides read TGTGCCAGCAGTCTCGACAGGGTGGGCTCCTACAATGAGCAGTTCTTC. Translating it yields CASSLDRVGSYNEQFF.

This clonotype has more than one count but fewer than ten. The CDR3 DNA is TGTGCCAGCAGCCAAGATCCAAGGGTTTTCGAGCAGTACTTC. It yields the protein CASSQDPRVFEQYF. The chain has TRBV14 and TRBJ2-7; D is ambiguous. The CDR3 is 14 amino acids. Germline CDR1 reads SGHDN; CDR2 reads FVKESK. The V end lost 0 bases, the J end lost 6 bases, and 12 bases lay between the germline ends. Variable domain in full (rest from reference TRBV14 and TRBJ2-7): EAGVTQFPSHSVIEKGQTVTLRCDPISGHDNLYWYRRVMGKEIKFLLHFVKESKQDESGMPNNRFLAERTGGTYSTLKVQPAELEDSGVYFCASSQDPRVFEQYFGPGTRLTVT.

The sample holds many counts of this clonotype. The rearrangement uses TRBV12-3 or TRBV12-4 and TRBJ2-1; 9 nucleotides agree with TRBD1. The V gene end was trimmed by 6 bases and the J gene end by 8 bases; junction bases not matched to a gene: 8. This CDR3 spans 14 amino acids. Here the CDR3 DNA reads TGTGCCAGCAGCTGGGGGACAGGGTCGGATGAGCAGTTCTTC. Its protein product is CASSWGTGSDEQFF.

The rearrangement links TRBV19 to TRBJ2-1, with TRBD2 matching over 10 bases. The ends lost 8 bases at V and 11 bases at J; junction bases unmatched: 12. Germline values: CDR1 LNHDA, CDR2 SQIVND (reference sequence). The CDR3 has 14 amino acids. CDR3 sequence: CASRPWASGSKQFF. The CDR3 nucleotides read TGTGCCAGTCGCCCTTGGGCTAGCGGGAGTAAGCAGTTCTTC.

The CDR3: CATSREIREKLFF. DNA for the CDR3: TGTGCCACCTCCCGGGAGATCCGTGAAAAACTGTTTTTT. The rearrangement links TRBV15 to TRBJ1-4; D gene unclear. V shed 8 bases and J shed 7 bases, with 14 bases lying between them. In germline, CDR1 is LNHNV, CDR2 YYDKDF (reference sequence). The CDR3 loop spans 13 amino acids.

The gene calls are TRBV2 and TRBJ2-4; TRBD2 is a possible D gene (6 bases). The germline V gene encodes CDR1 SNHLY and CDR2 FYNNEI. The V and J ends lost 6 bases and 12 bases respectively, with 21 bases between them. This CDR3 spans 14 amino acids. CDR3 sequence: CASSPAGRRMDQYF. The DNA for the CDR3 is TGTGCCAGCAGCCCTGCGGGGCGACGTATGGATCAGTACTTC.

This clonotype was seen a handful of times. The chain has TRBV28 and TRBJ2-1, with 10 bases fitting TRBD1. In germline, CDR1 is MDHEN, CDR2 SYDVKM. Losses at the gene ends were 7 bases for V and 2 bases for J; bases not matched to a gene: 20. The CDR3 runs 20 residues. The CDR3 region is CASKEAGTGALGSAYNEQFF. CDR3 coding DNA: TGTGCCAGCAAAGAGGCCGGGACAGGGGCCCTAGGGAGCGCCTACAATGAGCAGTTCTTC.